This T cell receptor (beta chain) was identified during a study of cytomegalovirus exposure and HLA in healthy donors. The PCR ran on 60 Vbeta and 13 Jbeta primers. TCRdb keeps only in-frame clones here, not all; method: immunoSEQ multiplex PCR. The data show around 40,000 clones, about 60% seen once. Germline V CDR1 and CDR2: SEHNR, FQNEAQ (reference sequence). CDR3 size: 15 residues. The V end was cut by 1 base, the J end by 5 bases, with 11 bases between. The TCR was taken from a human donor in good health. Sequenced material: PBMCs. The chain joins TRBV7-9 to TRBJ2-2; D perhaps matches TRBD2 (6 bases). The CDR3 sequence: CASSLDPAGTGELFF. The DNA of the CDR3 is TGTGCCAGCAGCTTAGACCCCGCGGGGACCGGGGAGCTGTTTTTT.